Each of the 20 T cell receptor beta chains below was sequenced from the same sample in a study of PD-L1 blockade in urothelial cancer. TCRdb's copy holds only in-frame clones and misses some; the assay was immunoSEQ multiplex PCR. The sample contains more than 45,000 clones, 77% of which appear only once. This specimen was PBMCs, taken around atezolizumab (anti-PD-L1) treatment. The receptors were gathered from a man aged 70 or older with urothelial cancer.

The chain combines TRBV11-3 with TRBJ2-3; 7 bases are shared with TRBD2. Germline assignment: CDR1 SGHNT and CDR2 YENEEA. The CDR3 is 16 residues long. V was clipped by 6 bases and J by 2 bases; unmatched bases: 11. CDR3 protein: CASSWTASGYTDTQYF. The CDR3 nucleotides read TGTGCCAGCAGTTGGACGGCTAGCGGATACACAGATACGCAGTATTTT. Complete variable domain (other parts from reference TRBV11-3 and TRBJ2-3): EAGVVQSPRYKIIEKKQPVAFWCNPISGHNTLYWYLQNLGQGPELLIRYENEEAVDDSQLPKDRFSAERLKGVDSTLKIQPAELGDSAVYLCASSWTASGYTDTQYFGPGTRLTVL.

V and J are TRBV7-8 and TRBJ2-1, with 8 bases lining up with TRBD2. The CDR3 runs to 15 residues. Trimming removed 5 bases from V and 3 bases from J; junction bases left unmatched: 6. From germline, CDR1 is SGHVS and CDR2 FQNEAQ. CDR3 in DNA: TGTGCCAGCAGCCCCTTAGCGGGAAGCTACAATGAGCAGTTCTTC. Amino acid sequence: CASSPLAGSYNEQFF.

The rearrangement joins TRBV30 to TRBJ1-1; TRBD1 matches at 7 bases. This CDR3 is built from 14 residues. Germline V gene sequence: CDR1 GTSNPN, CDR2 SVGIG (reference sequence). V was pared by 3 bases and J by 0 bases, with 4 bases of the junction left unmatched. CDR3 residues: CAWSRDSMNTEAFF. CDR3 DNA sequence: TGTGCCTGGAGCCGGGACAGCATGAACACTGAAGCTTTCTTT.

V and J are TRBV5-8 and TRBJ2-5; 7 bases agree with TRBD1. Germline CDR1 is SGHTS and CDR2 is YDEGEE. CDR3 length: 15 amino acids. V shed 0 bases, J shed 4 bases, and the junction held 6 bases outside the gene matches. CDR3: CASSLEGASTETQYF. The CDR3 DNA follows: TGTGCCAGCAGCTTGGAGGGGGCGTCTACAGAGACCCAGTACTTC.

V usage is TRBV5-1 and J usage is TRBJ2-1; TRBD1 agrees at 7 bases. With V trimmed by 4 bases and J by 8 bases, 15 bases remained unmatched. Germline-derived CDR1 and CDR2 are SGHRS and YFSETQ. The CDR3 runs to 16 residues. The CDR3 here is CASSTQGRPSVDEQFF. Written as DNA, the CDR3 is TGCGCCAGCAGCACACAGGGGCGCCCAAGTGTAGATGAGCAGTTCTTC.

The chain joins TRBV11-3 to TRBJ2-3; D is uncertain. With 3 bases removed from V and 1 base from J, the gap between germline ends came to 2 bases. The germline CDR1 and CDR2 sequences are SGHNT and YENEEA. This CDR3 comprises 12 residues. The CDR3 DNA reads TGTGCCAGCAGCTTCGGCACAGATACGCAGTATTTT. It codes for CASSFGTDTQYF.

The chain carries TRBV5-1 and TRBJ2-1, with TRBD2 identical over 9 bases. Germline V CDR1 and CDR2: SGHRS, YFSETQ. The CDR3 extends over 17 amino acids. V lost 4 bases, J lost 4 bases, and 12 bases stayed unmatched. The CDR3 is CASSNPLSGGRYNEQFF. The DNA for the CDR3 is TGCGCCAGCAGCAACCCACTTAGCGGGGGCCGTTACAATGAGCAGTTCTTC.

The V call is TRBV15, the J call TRBJ1-2; no reliable D call. This CDR3 region has 15 residues. Germline CDR1 and CDR2: LNHNV and YYDKDF (reference sequence). V lost 0 bases to trimming and J lost 4 bases, with 12 bases between them. The CDR3 loop reads CATSRDQIGAYGYTF. In DNA, the CDR3 is TGTGCCACCAGCAGAGATCAAATAGGAGCCTATGGCTACACCTTC.

The chain combines TRBV2 with TRBJ1-5, with D uncertain. This CDR3 has 14 amino acids. CDR1 and CDR2 (germline): SNHLY, FYNNEI. V lost 3 bases and J lost 5, with 11 bases in between. The CDR3 DNA is TGTGCCAGCAGTGATCAAGGGAGCCATCAGCCCCAGCATTTT. Its translation is CASSDQGSHQPQHF.

CDR3 DNA: TGTGCCAGCATTTTTAAGCGGGACAGGGGATTACGACAGCCCCAGCATTTT. It translates to CASIFKRDRGLRQPQHF. The chain carries TRBV28 and TRBJ1-5; TRBD1 matches at 10 bases. This CDR3 has 17 amino acids. Germline V CDR1 and CDR2: MDHEN, SYDVKM. Trimming at V came to 7 bases and at J to 7 bases, leaving 16 bases not matched to a gene.

The rearrangement links TRBV2 to TRBJ2-5; TRBD1 matches 12 bases. V was pared by 7 bases and J by 3 bases, with 9 bases of the junction left unmatched. CDR3 length: 16 residues. Germline lookup yields CDR1 SNHLY and CDR2 FYNNEI. The CDR3 region has the DNA TGTGCCAGCAATCGGTGGGGACAGGGGGCGAAAGAGACCCAGTACTTC. It translates to CASNRWGQGAKETQYF.

The chain is built from TRBV5-4 and TRBJ2-3; 7 nucleotides agree with TRBD2. The CDR3 contains 15 residues. The germline gives CDR1 SGHNT, CDR2 YYREEE (reference sequence). V dropped 1 base and J dropped 1; count of bases not matched to a gene: 3. CDR3 bases: TGTGCCAGCAGCTTGAGGCTAGCGGGCACAGATACGCAGTATTTT. It encodes CASSLRLAGTDTQYF. Full variable domain (missing parts from reference TRBV5-4 and TRBJ2-3): ETGVTQSPTHLIKTRGQQVTLRCSSQSGHNTVSWYQQALGQGPQFIFQYYREEENGRGNFPPRFSGLQFPNYSSELNVNALELDDSALYLCASSLRLAGTDTQYFGPGTRLTVL.

The chain is built from TRBV28 and TRBJ1-2; 10 bases line up with TRBD1. V lost 2 bases, J lost 6 bases, and 6 bases stayed unmatched. The CDR3 runs 15 residues. The germline CDR1 and CDR2 sequences are MDHEN and SYDVKM. As DNA, the CDR3 is TGTGCCAGCAGTTTACCGGGACAGGGGCCCCATGGCTACACCTTC. The encoded protein is CASSLPGQGPHGYTF.

The V and J genes are TRBV19 and TRBJ2-2; 10 nucleotides agree with TRBD2. The germline gives CDR1 LNHDA, CDR2 SQIVND (reference sequence). Trimming at V came to 0 bases and at J to 3 bases, leaving 10 bases not matched to a gene. The CDR3 consists of 19 residues. The CDR3 DNA reads TGTGCCAGTAGTATAGATCCGCGAAAGCGGGGGGGCGACACCGGGGAGCTGTTTTTT. Residues: CASSIDPRKRGGDTGELFF. Using reference TRBV19 and TRBJ2-2 for the parts outside the CDR3, the full variable domain is DGGITQSPKYLFRKEGQNVTLSCEQNLNHDAMYWYRQDPGQGLRLIYYSQIVNDFQKGDIAEGYSVSREKKESFPLTVTSAQKNPTAFYLCASSIDPRKRGGDTGELFFGEGSRLTVL.

The chain employs TRBV19 and TRBJ2-1; 11 bases are shared with TRBD2. This CDR3 region has 17 residues. Germline-derived CDR1 and CDR2 are LNHDA and SQIVND (reference sequence). J lost 3 bases, V lost 3 bases, and 7 bases had no gene match. CDR3 DNA: TGTGCCAGTAGTATCGGGACTAGCGGTAGAAGCTACAATGAGCAGTTCTTC. This gives the protein CASSIGTSGRSYNEQFF.

The chain recombines TRBV19 with TRBJ2-7; 11 nucleotides match TRBD2. Germline V CDR1 and CDR2: LNHDA, SQIVND (reference sequence). V trimming: 7 bases; J trimming: 0 bases; junction bases outside the gene matches: 14. The CDR3 length is 18 residues. CDR3 residues: CASTFSWTSGSSSYEQYF. The CDR3 bases are TGTGCCAGTACGTTCTCATGGACTAGCGGGTCTAGCTCCTACGAGCAGTACTTC.

The chain uses TRBV23-1 and TRBJ2-3; D unresolved. TRBV23-1 carries the ORF label, with uncertain function. Trimming shortened V by 6 bases and J by 0 bases, and 4 bases separated the two germline ends. The CDR3 contains 12 residues. The CDR3 region is CASSTSTDTQYF. The CDR3 coding sequence is TGCGCCAGCAGCACTAGCACAGATACGCAGTATTTT.

The chain employs TRBV18 and TRBJ2-2; 8 nucleotides align to TRBD1. The CDR3 is 15 residues long. CDR1 and CDR2 from the germline V gene are KGHSH and LQKENI. V shed 3 bases and J 1 base; nucleotides not matched to a gene: 1. The CDR3: CASSPGQGNTGELFF. Written as DNA, the CDR3 is TGTGCCAGCTCACCCGGACAGGGGAACACCGGGGAGCTGTTTTTT.

This chain uses TRBV20-1 with TRBJ2-3; D is perhaps TRBD2 (6 bases). V shed 7 bases and J shed 3 bases, with 8 bases lying between them. Germline loops: CDR1 DFQATT, CDR2 SNEGSKA (reference sequence). The CDR3 sequence is 11 residues long. DNA of the CDR3: TGCAGTGGAGGAGGGACAGATACGCAGTATTTT. Protein sequence: CSGGGTDTQYF.

The chain employs TRBV28 and TRBJ2-1; D might be TRBD2 (5 bases). The CDR3 length is 13 residues. Germline V gene sequence: CDR1 MDHEN, CDR2 SYDVKM. Trimming pared 6 bases from V and 10 bases from J, leaving 16 bases between. CDR3 sequence: CASSLEGLREQFF. CDR3 nucleotide sequence: TGTGCCAGCAGCCTAGAGGGTCTTAGGGAGCAGTTCTTC.